A single sample is the source of the 12 T cell receptor beta chains below, sequenced in a study of blood T cell repertoires in COVID-19. Libraries were prepared by immunoSEQ multiplex PCR; TCRdb keeps only in-frame clonotypes and omits some of them. The sample shows under 250,000 clones, roughly 80% of them seen only once. Sequencing was performed on peripheral blood. The origin of the receptors is a woman at least 80 years old with acute or convalescent COVID-19.

The CDR3 sequence is CASGGGASYEQYF. Here the CDR3 DNA reads TGCGCCAGCGGGGGGGGCGCGAGCTACGAGCAGTACTTC. The chain employs TRBV5-1 and TRBJ2-7; D possibly corresponds to TRBD2 (7 bases). The CDR3 covers 13 residues. Trimming stripped 7 bases from V and 3 bases from J, with 14 bases between. The germline V gene encodes CDR1 SGHRS and CDR2 YFSETQ.

V gene TRBV15 combines with J gene TRBJ1-2, with 8 bases lining up with TRBD1. The CDR3 has 13 amino acids. With 5 bases clipped from V and 3 bases from J, the junction kept 2 bases outside the gene matches. Looked up from germline, CDR1 is LNHNV and CDR2 is YYDKDF (reference sequence). The DNA for the CDR3 is TGTGCCACCAGCCCAGGGGGCCACTATGGCTACACCTTC. It yields the protein CATSPGGHYGYTF.

This clone was counted only a few times. The V call is TRBV11-3, the J call TRBJ1-1; TRBD1 aligns across 8 bases. Germline assignment: CDR1 SGHNT and CDR2 YENEEA. The CDR3 extends over 15 amino acids. V shed 8 bases and J 0 bases; nucleotides not matched to a gene: 8. The CDR3: CASDRGGPMNTEAFF. The CDR3 DNA sequence: TGTGCCAGCGACAGGGGCGGACCCATGAACACTGAAGCTTTCTTT.

This clone occurred once. The genes are TRBV11-2 and TRBJ2-1, with 10 bases aligning to TRBD2. The length of the CDR3 is 16 residues. Germline CDR1 and CDR2: SGHAT and FQNNGV. After removal of 5 bases from V and 0 bases from J, the junction contained 4 bases not matched to a gene. DNA for the CDR3: TGTGCCAGCAGCCAATCTAGCGGGAGCTCCTACAATGAGCAGTTCTTC. Its translation: CASSQSSGSSYNEQFF.

This clone was observed a few times. This chain connects TRBV3-1 (or the pseudogene TRBV3-2) to TRBJ2-4; possible D gene TRBD2, 6 bases. CDR3 size: 14 residues. Trimming stripped 8 bases from V and 12 bases from J, with 23 bases between. The germline V gene has CDR1 LGHDT and CDR2 YNNKEL (reference sequence). For the CDR3, the DNA is TGTGCCAGCGGAGAACGAAACACCGGGAGTGGTCAGTACTTC. This gives the protein CASGERNTGSGQYF.

The chain links TRBV5-1 to TRBJ1-2, with 9 positions matching TRBD1. Germline CDR1 reads SGHRS; CDR2 reads YFSETQ. This CDR3 has 18 residues. V gave up 0 bases and J gave up 2 bases; unmatched junction bases: 11. CDR3 nucleotides: TGCGCCAGCAGCTTGGCCACAGCCGGGACAGGGAGGAACTATGGCTACACCTTC. Translated, it gives CASSLATAGTGRNYGYTF.

The chain carries TRBV11-2 and TRBJ2-2; D uncertain. Between the trimmed V and J ends, which lost 5 bases and 2 bases, there was a span of 3 bases. There are 12 residues in the CDR3. Germline V gene lookup returns CDR1 SGHAT and CDR2 FQNNGV. The CDR3 nucleotides read TGTGCCAGCAGCGTAAACACCGGGGAGCTGTTTTTT. Translated, it gives CASSVNTGELFF.

The rearrangement joins TRBV5-5 to TRBJ2-2; the D is unclear. Germline CDR1 SGHKS, CDR2 YYEKEE (reference sequence). The CDR3 extends over 14 amino acids. V lost 0 bases to trimming and J lost 6 bases, with 9 bases between them. CDR3 sequence: CASSLAYAPGELFF. The DNA for the CDR3 is TGTGCCAGCAGCTTGGCCTATGCGCCCGGGGAGCTGTTTTTT.

This sequence joins TRBV6-1 and TRBJ1-2; TRBD1 agrees at 10 bases. The CDR3 runs 18 residues. The V gene's germline CDR1 is MNHNS and CDR2 SASEGT. With 0 bases clipped from V and 5 bases from J, the junction kept 12 bases outside the gene matches. The CDR3, as DNA: TGTGCCAGCAGTGAAGCGTTTGGGGCGACAGGGGGCTGGTATGGCTACACCTTC. This codes for CASSEAFGATGGWYGYTF.

The chain joins TRBV7-6 to TRBJ2-3; 8 bases are a match to TRBD2. Trimming removed 5 bases from V and 4 bases from J; junction bases left unmatched: 14. Germline V lookup: CDR1 SGHVS, CDR2 FNYEAQ. The CDR3 extends over 17 amino acids. The CDR3 bases are TGTGCCAGCAGCGCCTCCGCAACCAGCGGGAGCTCAGATACGCAGTATTTT. It yields the protein CASSASATSGSSDTQYF.

The chain carries TRBV19 and TRBJ1-4, with TRBD1 identical over 9 bases. Germline CDR1 LNHDA, CDR2 SQIVND (reference sequence). This CDR3 is 16 amino acids long. J lost 7 bases, V lost 6 bases, and 12 bases had no gene match. Here the CDR3 reads CASRVPRGQGGEKLFF. The CDR3 DNA sequence: TGTGCCAGTAGAGTACCTCGGGGACAGGGTGGTGAAAAACTGTTTTTT. Together with reference TRBV19 and TRBJ1-4, the CDR3 gives the full variable domain: DGGITQSPKYLFRKEGQNVTLSCEQNLNHDAMYWYRQDPGQGLRLIYYSQIVNDFQKGDIAEGYSVSREKKESFPLTVTSAQKNPTAFYLCASRVPRGQGGEKLFFGSGTQLSVL.

V gene TRBV5-4 combines with J gene TRBJ2-3; D perhaps matches TRBD2 (5 bases). Germline lookup yields CDR1 SGHNT and CDR2 YYREEE (reference sequence). With 4 bases removed from V and 0 bases from J, the gap between germline ends came to 15 bases. This CDR3 has 16 residues. CDR3 protein: CASSPERPSSTDTQYF. The CDR3 region has the DNA TGTGCCAGCAGCCCCGAGCGGCCATCAAGCACAGATACGCAGTATTTT.